This T cell receptor (beta chain) was documented in a study of human T cells and chemical hapten exposure. The wider study: During the approximately 23-week study period, patients had diphenylcyclopropenone applied to the scalp every week. The study enrolled mostly female patients with alopecia areata, totalis or universalis. How much TCR each sample yielded varied, mostly because pooled library volumes differed slightly.

This clonotype was recorded at least ten times. What it binds is not known. Study-wide results and caveats: Clustering by CDR3 similarity yielded significantly more large clusters from expanded TCRs than controls.

The CDR3 has 17 amino acids. V was shortened by 3 bases and J by 1 base, with 16 bases between the two germline ends. Germline loops: CDR1 SGHTS, CDR2 YDEGEE. Time point specified: patch test 1, 2 weeks after DPC sensitization. Treatment given: therapeutic diphenylcyclopropenone sensitization with weekly scalp DPC. TCRdb reprocessed the RACE reads via MiXCR and lists one record per CDR3 protein. This sample has tens of thousands of distinct CDR3 sequences, with roughly 10% found just once. The V and J genes are TRBV5-8 and TRBJ1-4; D is undetermined. The sequence derives from a man aged 40-55 years with alopecia areata. Some clones in this sample may be carry-over from other donors' samples. The sample was whole blood, taken in connection with sensitization to the hapten diphenylcyclopropenone (DPC). The chain's CDR3 is CASSSLGEGLTNEKLFF. CDR3 sequence (DNA): TGTGCCAGCAGCTCCCTTGGGGAAGGACTAACTAATGAAAAACTGTTTTTT.